This T cell receptor (beta chain) was obtained from a study of blood T cell repertoires in COVID-19. The CDR3 sequence is 16 residues long. CDR1 and CDR2 (germline): MNHEY, SVGAGI. V dropped 1 base and J dropped 2; count of bases not matched to a gene: 5. Profiling relied on immunoSEQ multiplex PCR, and the TCRdb table lists in-frame clones only, not all of them. Of some 240,000 clones in the sample, about nine tenths were seen once. The material sequenced was peripheral blood. This sequence joins TRBV6-5 and TRBJ2-3, with 8 bases identical to TRBD2. The TCR comes from a man aged 60-69 years who had recovered from COVID-19. CDR3 in amino acids: CASSYWVGLDTDTQYF. The DNA of the CDR3 is TGTGCCAGCAGTTACTGGGTGGGACTAGACACAGATACGCAGTATTTT.